Below, one T cell receptor (beta chain) is given with its context. Its antigen is not known. The length of the CDR3 is 16 residues. Per the germline V gene, CDR1 is SGHRS and CDR2 is YFSETQ. Germline trimming cut 4 bases from V and 0 bases from J; bases unmatched to any gene: 5. This sample is drawn from a study of identical twins. Using its own MiXCR run on the 5' RACE reads, TCRdb lists one record per CDR3 protein. The table shows 450,000 to 650,000 distinct CDR3 sequences, with nearly 15% occurring only once. Whole-study findings and limits: Cross-sectional statistics, not tracking of the same donors, supported the conclusions. Models came in too low on out-of-frame TCR alpha sharing in monozygotic twins. Excess sharing by twins proved weaker in beta out-of-frame sequences.

These data also formed part of another study, on yellow fever vaccine responses in identical twins. According to that study: On the reported evidence, twins' vaccine T cell responses seemed partly convergent and partly personalized.

The clonotype originates from a woman between 18 and 29 years old in good health. V usage is TRBV5-1 and J usage is TRBJ2-3; TRBD2 matches at 10 bases. Sequenced input: CD4+ T cells sorted from blood. CDR3 nucleotide sequence: TGCGCCAGCAGCCCTAGCGGGGGCCCTAGCACAGATACGCAGTATTTT. Translating it yields CASSPSGGPSTDTQYF. The variable domain in full, with the rest retrieved from reference TRBV5-1 and TRBJ2-3, is KAGVTQTPRYLIKTRGQQVTLSCSPISGHRSVSWYQQTPGQGLQFLFEYFSETQRNKGNFPGRFSGRQFSNSRSEMNVSTLELGDSALYLCASSPSGGPSTDTQYFGPGTRLTVL.